The source of this T cell receptor beta chain is a study of blood T cell repertoires in COVID-19. Study-level background: Researchers got acute and convalescent COVID-19 samples from the United States, Italy and Spain. In each case, the material was cDNA or gDNA derived from T cells, B-cell-depleted T cells, or PBMCs.

The V gene's germline CDR1 is SGHVS and CDR2 FQNEAQ. V shed 3 bases and J 8 bases; nucleotides not matched to a gene: 6. This CDR3 comprises 15 residues. Enrollment of patients from Seattle took place during active infection, with longitudinal follow-up. Under the authors' procedure: The assay estimated nucleated cells by amplifying reference gene primers. The method was immunoSEQ multiplex PCR; TCRdb's version includes in-frame clones alone and lacks a portion of them. The D gene and trimming were derived from the DNA, and the V and J assignments and clone size from that table. The sample has under 250,000 clones; 85% are singletons.

This sequence was found in a woman in her seventies with COVID-19, enrolled during active disease. This sequence joins TRBV7-8 and TRBJ1-4; the match to TRBD1 covers 10 bases. Sample: peripheral blood. CDR3 residues: CASSLTGGFEEKLFF. The CDR3 nucleotides are TGTGCCAGCAGCTTGACAGGGGGCTTCGAGGAAAAACTGTTTTTT. Using reference TRBV7-8 and TRBJ1-4 for the parts outside the CDR3, the full variable domain is GAGVSQSPRYKVAKRGQDVALRCDPISGHVSLFWYQQALGQGPEFLTYFQNEAQLDKSGLPSDRFFAERPEGSVSTLKIQRTQQEDSAVYLCASSLTGGFEEKLFFGSGTQLSVL.